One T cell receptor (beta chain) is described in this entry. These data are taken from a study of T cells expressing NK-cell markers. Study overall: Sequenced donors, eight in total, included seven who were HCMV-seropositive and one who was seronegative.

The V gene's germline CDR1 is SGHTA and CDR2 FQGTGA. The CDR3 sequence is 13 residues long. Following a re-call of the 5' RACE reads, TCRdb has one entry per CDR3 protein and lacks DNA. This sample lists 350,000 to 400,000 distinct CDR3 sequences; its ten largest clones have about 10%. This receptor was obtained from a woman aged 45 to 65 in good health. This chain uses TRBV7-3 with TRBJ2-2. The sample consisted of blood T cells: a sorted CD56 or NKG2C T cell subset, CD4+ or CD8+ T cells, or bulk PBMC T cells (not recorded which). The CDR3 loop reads CASSLTTAGELFF.